This TCR beta chain is from a study of shared T cell receptors in the human thymus. CDR3 length equals 17 residues. Deletions cut 7 bases from V and 6 bases from J, with 27 bases between. CDR1 and CDR2 from the germline V gene are ENHRY and SYGVKD. This clone has just one count. Produced via immunoSEQ multiplex PCR; TCRdb's table is partial and in-frame only. This table holds roughly 68,000 clones, more than 90% found once. The chain is built from TRBV10-3 and TRBJ1-2; D is uncertain. The sequenced material came from thymocytes. The source is a human donor. CDR3 region: CAINAEDQRPLGNGYTF. The CDR3 DNA is TGTGCCATCAACGCAGAGGATCAACGGCCCCTAGGGAATGGCTACACCTTC.